Below are 27 T cell receptor beta chains sequenced from a single sample in a study of blood T cell repertoires in COVID-19. Assay used: immunoSEQ multiplex PCR; TCRdb lists only in-frame clones, some missing. The sample consists of nearly 90,000 clones, more than 70% of them appearing once. Sample: peripheral blood. The receptors originated from a woman older than 75 with acute or convalescent COVID-19.

The chain is built from TRBV5-4 and TRBJ2-3; 7 bases are shared with TRBD1. V was pared by 4 bases and J by 4 bases, with 3 bases of the junction left unmatched. Germline assignment: CDR1 SGHNT and CDR2 YYREEE (reference sequence). This CDR3 comprises 13 residues. Here the CDR3 reads CASSPTGADTQYF. Written as DNA, the CDR3 is TGTGCCAGCAGCCCCACAGGGGCAGATACGCAGTATTTT.

The chain links TRBV14 to TRBJ1-3, with a tentative D call TRBD1 (6 bases). V lost 4 bases to trimming and J lost 4 bases, with 14 bases between them. CDR3 length: 15 residues. Germline lookup yields CDR1 SGHDN and CDR2 FVKESK. The CDR3 spells CASSRIQGLGNTIYF. The DNA for the CDR3 is TGTGCCAGCAGCCGAATCCAGGGGTTGGGAAACACCATATATTTT.

The rearrangement links TRBV24-1 to TRBJ2-1, with D possibly matching TRBD1 (6 bases). Trimming left V 3 bases short and J 0 bases short, with 11 bases between. The CDR3 is made up of 16 amino acids. Germline V gene lookup returns CDR1 KGHDR and CDR2 SFDVKD. CDR3 bases: TGTGCCACCAGTGATCGAACAGGGAGCTCCTACAATGAGCAGTTCTTC. Translating gives CATSDRTGSSYNEQFF.

The V gene is TRBV10-3, the J gene TRBJ2-3; tentatively, D is TRBD1 (6 bases). CDR1 and CDR2 from the germline V gene are ENHRY and SYGVKD. The CDR3 spans 13 residues. Trimming stripped 4 bases from V and 2 bases from J, with 7 bases between. The CDR3 nucleotides are TGTGCCATCAGTGGGGGGCTCACAGATACGCAGTATTTT. Amino acid sequence: CAISGGLTDTQYF.

Turning to this clone: The same CDR3 also results from other DNA sequences found in this sample. The chain is built from TRBV7-8 and TRBJ1-2, with unresolved D. Germline V CDR1 and CDR2: SGHVS, FQNEAQ. The CDR3 is 12 residues long. V lost 5 bases, J lost 2 bases, and 6 bases lay in between. The CDR3 nucleotides are TGTGCCAGCAGCCCCCCAAACTATGGCTACACCTTC. This translates into CASSPPNYGYTF.

The CDR3 sequence is CASSISGGYTF. The CDR3 bases are TGTGCCAGTAGCATCTCCGGTGGCTACACCTTC. The V and J genes are TRBV19 and TRBJ1-2; D uncertain. The CDR3 length is 11 residues. V dropped 6 bases and J dropped 7 bases, with 9 bases sitting between them. The V gene's germline CDR1 is LNHDA and CDR2 SQIVND (reference sequence).

This clone was recorded a few times. This sequence joins TRBV24-1 and TRBJ1-2; weak D call: TRBD1 (5 bases). The CDR3 runs to 13 residues. Trimming removed 3 bases at V and 8 bases at J, with 12 bases between. CDR1 and CDR2 from the germline V gene are KGHDR and SFDVKD. CDR3 in amino acids: CATSDGDWGGYTF. The CDR3 nucleotides are TGTGCCACCAGTGATGGGGATTGGGGCGGCTACACCTTC.

The genes are TRBV4-2 and TRBJ2-3, with a weak D call TRBD1 (5 bases). CDR1 LGHNA and CDR2 YNFKEQ come from the germline V gene. With 0 bases removed from V and 2 bases from J, the gap between germline ends came to 9 bases. The CDR3 has 15 amino acids. The CDR3 bases are TGTGCCAGCAGCCAAGATCAGGGAACCACAGATACGCAGTATTTT. This translates into CASSQDQGTTDTQYF.

This clone came up a few times. The chain recombines TRBV4-3 with TRBJ2-1; tentatively, D is TRBD2 (6 bases). The germline gives CDR1 LGHNA, CDR2 YSLEER. The CDR3 contains 16 residues. V shed 0 bases and J shed 8 bases, with 17 bases lying between them. CDR3 protein: CASSQDGRGSWDEQFF. Written as DNA, the CDR3 is TGCGCCAGCAGCCAAGATGGGCGGGGAAGTTGGGATGAGCAGTTCTTC.

J is TRBJ1-5 and V is TRBV3-1 (or the pseudogene TRBV3-2), with D possibly being TRBD1 (6 bases). CDR3 length: 16 residues. With 2 bases removed from V and 0 bases from J, the gap between germline ends came to 11 bases. CDR1 LGHDT and CDR2 YNNKEL come from the germline V gene (reference sequence). The CDR3 DNA sequence: TGTGCCAGCAGCCAACGGACAGCCTATAGCAATCAGCCCCAGCATTTT. It codes for CASSQRTAYSNQPQHF.

This clone was detected a few times. This sequence joins TRBV7-2 and TRBJ1-1, with D possibly being TRBD1 (6 bases). The CDR3 is made up of 14 amino acids. Trimming took off 0 bases at V and 3 bases at J, with 8 bases between the two ends. CDR1 is SGHTA, CDR2 FQGNSA, per germline. CDR3 nucleotide sequence: TGTGCCAGCAGCTTAGCCTACAGGGACACTGAAGCTTTCTTT. Encoded protein: CASSLAYRDTEAFF.

This rearrangement joins TRBV5-1 to TRBJ2-5; tentatively, D is TRBD2 (6 bases). The CDR3 extends over 14 amino acids. CDR1 is SGHRS, CDR2 YFSETQ, per germline. Between the trimmed V and J ends, which lost 3 bases and 7 bases, there was a span of 16 bases. CDR3 in DNA: TGCGCCAGCAGCTCCGGGACCGCCGGGGGGACCCAGTACTTC. Translation: CASSSGTAGGTQYF. Full variable domain (outside the CDR3, taken from reference TRBV5-1 and TRBJ2-5): KAGVTQTPRYLIKTRGQQVTLSCSPISGHRSVSWYQQTPGQGLQFLFEYFSETQRNKGNFPGRFSGRQFSNSRSEMNVSTLELGDSALYLCASSSGTAGGTQYFGPGTRLLVL.

This chain joins TRBV2 and TRBJ1-2; tentatively, D is TRBD1 (5 bases). V was trimmed by 6 bases and J by 5 bases, leaving 19 bases between them. This CDR3 comprises 15 residues. Germline CDR1 and CDR2: SNHLY and FYNNEI. CDR3 DNA sequence: TGTGCCAGCAGCCCTAACTTTGGAGGGGATTATGGCTACACCTTC. As protein: CASSPNFGGDYGYTF.

The chain couples TRBV6-2 or TRBV6-3 to TRBJ2-1, with 12 bases matching TRBD2. This CDR3 region has 16 residues. Germline V gives CDR1 MNHEY, CDR2 SVGEGT. The trim removed 4 bases at V and 6 bases at J, leaving 7 bases unmatched. This chain's CDR3 is CASSSLMGLAGNEQFF. In nucleotides, the CDR3 is TGTGCCAGCAGTTCCTTGATGGGACTAGCGGGCAATGAGCAGTTCTTC.

V usage is TRBV5-4 and J usage is TRBJ2-5, with D maybe TRBD2 (6 bases). V dropped 4 bases and J dropped 4 bases, with 20 bases sitting between them. In germline, CDR1 is SGHNT, CDR2 YYREEE (reference sequence). This CDR3 region has 16 residues. This CDR3 reads CASSPRGGVSLETQYF. The CDR3 DNA follows: TGTGCCAGCAGCCCTCGGGGCGGGGTGTCGTTAGAGACCCAGTACTTC.

The rearrangement links TRBV7-8 to TRBJ2-1, with 7 bases matching TRBD2. The CDR3 contains 13 residues. The V gene's germline CDR1 is SGHVS and CDR2 FQNEAQ. Trimming at V came to 5 bases and at J to 10 bases, leaving 8 bases not matched to a gene. The CDR3 loop reads CASSRERGWEQFF. The CDR3, as DNA: TGTGCCAGCAGCCGTGAGCGGGGTTGGGAGCAGTTCTTC.

The CDR3 loop reads CAWSIRGARTEAFF. The CDR3 DNA is TGTGCCTGGAGTATCAGGGGGGCGCGGACTGAAGCTTTCTTT. The chain joins TRBV30 to TRBJ1-1, with 7 bases aligning to TRBD1. V shed 2 bases, J shed 5 bases, and the junction held 8 bases outside the gene matches. Germline V lookup: CDR1 GTSNPN, CDR2 SVGIG (reference sequence). The CDR3 consists of 14 residues.

This clone was seen a few times. This chain links TRBV14 with TRBJ2-1; 12 bases align to TRBD2. CDR1 and CDR2 from the germline V gene are SGHDN and FVKESK. This CDR3 has 17 amino acids. With 10 bases clipped from V and 2 bases from J, the junction kept 12 bases outside the gene matches. CDR3 loop: CATRLAGDPSTYNEQFF. The CDR3 DNA follows: TGTGCCACCCGACTAGCGGGGGACCCCTCGACCTACAATGAGCAGTTCTTC.

CDR3 DNA sequence: TGTGCCAGCAGGCCCTCGGGGGAAGCCGGGGAGCTGTTTTTT. This translates into CASRPSGEAGELFF. The chain carries TRBV25-1 and TRBJ2-2; D might be TRBD2 (6 bases). The germline V gene encodes CDR1 MGHDK and CDR2 SYGVNS. V dropped 6 bases and J dropped 6 bases, with 14 bases sitting between them. The CDR3 totals 14 residues.

The gene calls are TRBV5-1 and TRBJ1-2; 8 bases align to TRBD1. Germline V gives CDR1 SGHRS, CDR2 YFSETQ. Unmatched junction bases numbered 3, after V lost 3 bases and J lost 2 bases. There are 14 residues in the CDR3. The CDR3, as DNA: TGCGCCAGCAGCTCGGACAGGGCCAACTATGGCTACACCTTC. Translation gives CASSSDRANYGYTF.

V and J are TRBV5-4 and TRBJ1-4; weak D call: TRBD1 (5 bases). Germline CDR1 is SGHNT and CDR2 is YYREEE (reference sequence). The CDR3 sequence is 14 residues long. Trimming left V 4 bases short and J 8 bases short, with 15 bases between. CDR3 amino acids: CASSPRQGGEKLFF. DNA of the CDR3: TGTGCCAGCAGCCCGCGGCAGGGAGGGGAAAAACTGTTTTTT.

The genes are TRBV25-1 and TRBJ1-1; D remains ambiguous. Germline V CDR1 and CDR2: MGHDK, SYGVNS. The CDR3 totals 16 residues. The V end lost 1 base, the J end lost 1 base, and 13 bases lay between the germline ends. This chain's CDR3 is CASSELRGRGNTEAFF. The DNA of the CDR3 is TGTGCCAGCAGTGAATTACGTGGCCGGGGGAACACTGAAGCTTTCTTT.

V is TRBV3-1 (or the pseudogene TRBV3-2) and J is TRBJ1-2; D unclear. CDR3 length: 14 residues. Trimming took 0 bases from V and 2 from J, leaving 7 bases between them. Germline CDR1 LGHDT, CDR2 YNNKEL (reference sequence). The CDR3 loop reads CASSQDTDNYGYTF. DNA of the CDR3: TGTGCCAGCAGCCAAGACACAGACAACTATGGCTACACCTTC.

This clone was observed a handful of times. The chain uses TRBV4-2 and TRBJ2-7; 7 bases line up with TRBD1. Per germline, CDR1 LGHNA and CDR2 YNFKEQ. The CDR3 consists of 14 residues. The J segment lost 1 base and the V segment lost 1 base, leaving 1 base of the junction unmatched. CDR3 coding DNA: TGTGCCAGCAGCCAAGTGGGACAGTCCTACGAGCAGTACTTC. Protein: CASSQVGQSYEQYF.

The chain recombines TRBV7-2 with TRBJ1-1, with D uncertain. This CDR3 contains 15 residues. Germline lookup yields CDR1 SGHTA and CDR2 FQGNSA. The germline V and J ends were trimmed by 2 bases and 4 bases, with 14 bases remaining between them. The CDR3 DNA follows: TGTGCCAGCAGCTTAACGGGGTACGCCGGCACTGAAGCTTTCTTT. Translated, it gives CASSLTGYAGTEAFF. The whole variable domain, remainder taken from reference TRBV7-2 and TRBJ1-1, is GAGVSQSPSNKVTEKGKDVELRCDPISGHTALYWYRQSLGQGLEFLIYFQGNSAPDKSGLPSDRFSAERTGGSVSTLTIQRTQQEDSAVYLCASSLTGYAGTEAFFGQGTRLTVV.

V usage is TRBV7-7 and J usage is TRBJ1-1, with 7 bases matching TRBD1. This CDR3 has 17 residues. V was pared by 2 bases and J by 7 bases, with 16 bases of the junction left unmatched. Germline lookup yields CDR1 SSHAT and CDR2 FNYEAQ (reference sequence). DNA of the CDR3: TGTGCCAGCAGCTTAAAAGACAGGGACACAAAGAGGATTGAAGCTTTCTTT. Translating it yields CASSLKDRDTKRIEAFF.

Regarding this clone: In the same sample, other DNA sequences code for this CDR3. The chain employs TRBV7-2 and TRBJ1-5, with D unclear. CDR1 SGHTA and CDR2 FQGNSA come from the germline V gene. Trimming stripped 1 base from V and 5 bases from J, with 6 bases between. The CDR3 is 13 amino acids. The CDR3 protein is CASSLDSYQPQHF. The CDR3 region has the DNA TGTGCCAGCAGCTTAGACAGCTATCAGCCCCAGCATTTT.